These 29 T cell receptor beta chains share one sample of origin, sequenced in a study of blood T cells in healthy people across ages. Through a sample-barcoded 5' primer and a J-beta primer mix, a second PCR was run for 7 to 11 cycles. MiXCR, run by TCRdb on the 5' RACE reads, gives a single entry per CDR3 protein. The sample lists approximately 780,000 distinct CDR3 sequences, roughly 24% occurring once. This sample also appeared in a second study, on T cells of mothers and their children.

The sequenced sample was blood. The receptors stem from a boy between 10 and 17 years old in good health.

The chain recombines TRBV28 with TRBJ2-5; 9 bases match TRBD1. The DNA end lines up better with TRBJ2-7; the J call may be wrong. CDR3 length equals 15 residues. The V gene's germline CDR1 is MDHEN and CDR2 SYDVKM. CDR3 residues: CASSPPGQGTYEQYF. In DNA form, the CDR3 reads TGTGCCAGCAGTCCTCCGGGACAGGGTACCTACGAGCAGTACTTC.

The rearrangement links TRBV20-1 to TRBJ2-5, with TRBD2 identical over 7 bases. V trimming: 4 bases; J trimming: 5 bases; junction bases outside the gene matches: 4. CDR3 length: 12 amino acids. Germline CDR1 and CDR2: DFQATT and SNEGSKA (reference sequence). CDR3 nucleotides: TGCAGTGCTAACGCGGGGGTCGAGACCCAGTACTTC. Protein product: CSANAGVETQYF.

This clonotype was seen a few times. The J gene is TRBJ2-6, the V gene TRBV4-1; no definite D call. V was trimmed by 7 bases and J by 3 bases, leaving 7 bases between them. CDR1 is MGHRA and CDR2 is YSYEKL in the germline V gene. The CDR3 totals 13 residues. The chain's CDR3 is CASTQVGANVLTF. Here the CDR3 DNA reads TGCGCCAGCACCCAGGTTGGGGCCAACGTCCTGACTTTC.

The DNA of the CDR3 is TGCAGCGTTGAACCCATGGACAGGGGAAAATATGGCGAGCAGTACTTC. It codes for CSVEPMDRGKYGEQYF. This chain connects TRBV29-1 to TRBJ2-5; 9 bases agree with TRBD1. The DNA matches TRBJ2-7 better at its end, which makes the J call doubtful. Germline assignment: CDR1 SQVTM and CDR2 ANQGSEA. The CDR3 extends over 16 amino acids.

In its sample, this clonotype was seen a few times. The J gene is TRBJ1-6, the V gene TRBV27, with D maybe TRBD1 (6 bases). V lost 6 bases and J 0 bases, leaving 15 bases between the germline ends. CDR1 is MNHEY, CDR2 SMNVEV, per germline (reference sequence). The CDR3 runs 17 residues. Here the CDR3 reads CASSRRGANSYNSPLHF. CDR3 sequence (DNA): TGTGCCAGCAGCCGCCGGGGGGCAAACTCCTATAATTCACCCCTCCACTTT.

V and J are TRBV12-3 or TRBV12-4 and TRBJ2-1; 14 positions agree with TRBD2. The CDR3 runs to 15 residues. Germline trimming cut 4 bases from V and 10 bases from J; bases unmatched to any gene: 6. CDR3 nucleotides: TGTGCCAGCAGTTCGGGACTAGCGGGAGTAGAAGAGCAGTTCTTC. Its translation is CASSSGLAGVEEQFF.

This clonotype has more than one count but fewer than ten. The chain employs TRBV9 and TRBJ2-2; D is undetermined. CDR3 length: 13 residues. Trimming pared 6 bases from V and 7 bases from J, leaving 13 bases between. Germline values: CDR1 SGDLS, CDR2 YYNGEE. The chain's CDR3 is CASTTRWGGELFF. CDR3 sequence (DNA): TGTGCCAGCACGACACGGTGGGGCGGGGAGCTGTTTTTT.

In regard to this clonotype: This likely comes from a read error, as the CDR3 has no conserved phenylalanine or tryptophan at its end. The rearrangement links TRBV5-1 to TRBJ1-6, with 8 bases that match TRBD1. The CDR3 has 13 residues. J gave up 12 bases and V 4 bases, and 6 bases lay outside the gene matches. Germline assignment: CDR1 SGHRS and CDR2 YFSETQ. The CDR3 DNA reads TGCGCCAGCAGCCAGGGACAGGCGAAACCCCTCCACCTT. Translated, it gives CASSQGQAKPLHL.

The chain has TRBV9 and TRBJ2-3, with D possibly being TRBD2 (7 bases). This CDR3 contains 17 residues. In germline, CDR1 is SGDLS, CDR2 YYNGEE. Trimming pared 0 bases from V and 2 bases from J, leaving 16 bases between. As DNA, the CDR3 is TGTGCCAGCAGCGTAGGTTATGGCGGGGGCGTCACAGATACGCAGTATTTT. It translates to CASSVGYGGGVTDTQYF.

As for this clonotype: A clone one base away is much larger, so this may be a read error. The gene calls are TRBV16 and TRBJ1-5; D uncertain. Germline V gene data show CDR1 as KGHSY and CDR2 as FQNENV. Trimming cost V 3 bases and J 2 bases, with 5 bases left between them. This CDR3 is 13 amino acids long. CDR3 coding DNA: TGTGCCAGCAGCCAGCGGGGCAATCAGCCCCAGCATTTT. This encodes CASSQRGNQPQHF.

The CDR3 DNA reads TGTGCCATCAGTGAGTCGCTGGCGGCAGGACTAGCCAAAAACATTCAGTACTTC. It yields the protein CAISESLAAGLAKNIQYF. This rearrangement joins TRBV10-3 to TRBJ2-4; maybe TRBD2 (5 bases). The CDR3 has 18 amino acids. V was trimmed by 0 bases and J by 0 bases, leaving 15 bases between them. In germline, CDR1 is ENHRY, CDR2 SYGVKD.

V gene TRBV28 combines with J gene TRBJ2-5; TRBD2 might be the D (7 bases). Germline V gene sequence: CDR1 MDHEN, CDR2 SYDVKM. Trimming shortened V by 6 bases and J by 1 base, and 24 bases separated the two germline ends. This CDR3 has 18 residues. CDR3 in DNA: TGTGCCAGCAGACACTTCGGGGCCAGAGGGGGGGCCCAAGAGACCCAGTACTTC. Amino acid sequence: CASRHFGARGGAQETQYF. Looking up the rest from reference TRBV28 and TRBJ2-5 gives the full variable domain: DVKVTQSSRYLVKRTGEKVFLECVQDMDHENMFWYRQDPGLGLRLIYFSYDVKMKEKGDIPEGYSVSREKKERFSLILESASTNQTSMYLCASRHFGARGGAQETQYFGPGTRLLVL.

The gene calls are TRBV12-3 or TRBV12-4 and TRBJ1-1; the D gene is possibly TRBD1 (6 bases). Trimming took off 5 bases at V and 5 bases at J, with 18 bases between the two ends. The CDR3 covers 15 residues. The CDR3 reads CASSPGGTQRTEAFF. The CDR3 DNA sequence: TGTGCCAGCAGTCCCGGAGGGACACAAAGGACTGAAGCTTTCTTT.

This sequence joins TRBV24-1 and TRBJ1-2; no clear D gene. V shed 3 bases and J shed 7 bases, with 8 bases lying between them. This CDR3 has 12 amino acids. The germline CDR1 and CDR2 sequences are KGHDR and SFDVKD. CDR3 region: CATSDLGSGYTF. CDR3 coding DNA: TGTGCCACCAGTGATCTGGGGTCTGGCTACACCTTC.

There are a few counts of this clonotype. No conserved phenylalanine or tryptophan ends this CDR3, so it is likely a read error. This chain joins TRBV13 and TRBJ2-1; 7 nucleotides line up with TRBD1. The assigned J gene may be wrong: the sequence end matches TRBJ2-5 better. Germline assignment: CDR1 PRHDT and CDR2 FYEKMQ (reference sequence). This CDR3 region has 15 residues. The CDR3 bases are TGTGCCAGCAGCAACCGGGACAGCAGAGCAGAGACCCAGTACCTC. Protein product: CASSNRDSRAETQYL.

This chain connects TRBV11-3 to TRBJ1-2; tentative D call: TRBD1 (6 bases). Trimming shortened V by 5 bases and J by 8 bases, and 21 bases separated the two germline ends. The CDR3 totals 15 residues. The germline gives CDR1 SGHNT, CDR2 YENEEA. The CDR3 DNA is TGTGCCAGCAGCCCTTACCTCGACAGGTTGGTCGGCTACACCTTC. Amino acids: CASSPYLDRLVGYTF.

Only a few counts were recorded for this clonotype. The chain uses TRBV28 and TRBJ1-4, with D possibly being TRBD1 (5 bases). The V gene's germline CDR1 is MDHEN and CDR2 SYDVKM. This CDR3 spans 14 amino acids. Deletions cut 8 bases from V and 4 bases from J, with 14 bases between. The CDR3 DNA sequence: TGTGCCAGCCGTCCTGGGGGGTATAATGAAAAACTGTTTTTT. This sequence encodes CASRPGGYNEKLFF.

The V gene is TRBV20-1, the J gene TRBJ2-1, with 7 positions matching TRBD1. With V trimmed by 3 bases and J by 4 bases, 12 bases remained unmatched. This CDR3 comprises 16 residues. Germline V lookup: CDR1 DFQATT, CDR2 SNEGSKA (reference sequence). CDR3 sequence (DNA): TGCAGTGCTAGGAGACACGGGACAGATCGATACAATGAGCAGTTCTTC. Its translation: CSARRHGTDRYNEQFF.

This chain uses TRBV10-3 with TRBJ2-5, with D maybe TRBD1 (7 bases). V was cut by 10 bases and J by 5 bases, with 17 bases left in between. This CDR3 region has 13 residues. Germline values: CDR1 ENHRY, CDR2 SYGVKD. The CDR3: CATTGGGRETQYF. The CDR3 region has the DNA TGTGCCACAACAGGAGGGGGCCGGGAGACCCAGTACTTC.

The chain couples TRBV4-1 to TRBJ1-1; TRBD1 aligns across 9 bases. This CDR3 has 19 residues. The germline gives CDR1 MGHRA, CDR2 YSYEKL. After removal of 2 bases from V and 0 bases from J, the junction contained 13 bases not matched to a gene. CDR3 amino acids: CASSQNTGGNRRMNTEAFF. The CDR3 bases are TGCGCCAGCAGCCAAAACACAGGGGGCAATCGGAGAATGAACACTGAAGCTTTCTTT.

In its sample, this clonotype was seen a few times. This rearrangement joins TRBV24-1 to TRBJ1-5; possibly TRBD1 for D (6 bases). Germline values: CDR1 KGHDR, CDR2 SFDVKD. CDR3 length equals 16 residues. Deletions cut 0 bases from V and 2 bases from J, with 10 bases between. DNA of the CDR3: TGTGCCACCAGTGATTTGGGGACAAGGGGCAATCAGCCCCAGCATTTT. This gives the protein CATSDLGTRGNQPQHF.

In its sample, this clonotype was seen a few times. The chain is built from TRBV3-1 and TRBJ1-2; D remains ambiguous. Germline CDR1 LGHDT, CDR2 YNNKEL (reference sequence). This CDR3 region has 14 residues. Trimming cost V 2 bases and J 7 bases, with 14 bases left between them. The chain's CDR3 is CASSQRTSTAGYTF. As DNA, the CDR3 is TGTGCCAGCAGCCAACGTACATCCACCGCTGGCTACACCTTC.

The chain recombines TRBV10-3 with TRBJ1-5; 7 positions agree with TRBD1. This CDR3 has 17 residues. Germline V lookup: CDR1 ENHRY, CDR2 SYGVKD. Germline trimming cut 4 bases from V and 0 bases from J; bases unmatched to any gene: 9. In DNA form, the CDR3 reads TGTGCCATCAGTGGGGGCTTGACAGGGAATAGCAATCAGCCCCAGCATTTT. It codes for CAISGGLTGNSNQPQHF.

This clonotype was seen a few times. The J gene is TRBJ1-2, the V gene TRBV27; 7 bases map to TRBD1. The CDR3 runs to 14 residues. In germline, CDR1 is MNHEY, CDR2 SMNVEV (reference sequence). V was clipped by 5 bases and J by 4 bases; unmatched bases: 7. The CDR3 reads CASSPGTVFYGYTF. The CDR3 DNA follows: TGTGCCAGCAGTCCCGGGACAGTCTTCTATGGCTACACCTTC.

The chain recombines TRBV7-8 with TRBJ2-7, with D perhaps matching TRBD2 (5 bases). V was shortened by 1 base and J by 13 bases, with 11 bases between the two germline ends. Germline values: CDR1 SGHVS, CDR2 FQNEAQ. This CDR3 region has 11 residues. CDR3 sequence: CASSLGRVVYF. The CDR3 DNA reads TGTGCCAGCAGCTTAGGGCGGGTTGTTTACTTC.

The rearrangement uses TRBV7-9 and TRBJ1-2, with D possibly TRBD1 on 5 matching bases. The germline V gene has CDR1 SEHNR and CDR2 FQNEAQ (reference sequence). The CDR3 sequence is 11 residues long. Trimming removed 6 bases at V and 8 bases at J, with 10 bases between. CDR3 protein: CASSPDSGYTF. As DNA, the CDR3 is TGTGCCAGCAGTCCCGACAGCGGCTACACCTTC. The full variable domain, in which reference TRBV7-9 and TRBJ1-2 provide the parts outside the CDR3, is DTGVSQNPRHKITKRGQNVTFRCDPISEHNRLYWYRQTLGQGPEFLTYFQNEAQLEKSRLLSDRFSAERPKGSFSTLEIQRTEQGDSAMYLCASSPDSGYTFGSGTRLTVV.

This rearrangement joins TRBV14 to TRBJ2-7; no definite D call. The CDR3 length is 13 residues. Trimming cost V 4 bases and J 6 bases, with 13 bases left between them. CDR1 is SGHDN, CDR2 FVKESK, per germline. CDR3 sequence (DNA): TGTGCCAGCAGCCCATTACGGTACGGCGAGCAGTACTTC. Amino acid sequence: CASSPLRYGEQYF. The full variable domain, rest sourced from reference TRBV14 and TRBJ2-7, is EAGVTQFPSHSVIEKGQTVTLRCDPISGHDNLYWYRRVMGKEIKFLLHFVKESKQDESGMPNNRFLAERTGGTYSTLKVQPAELEDSGVYFCASSPLRYGEQYFGPGTRLTVT.

This clonotype appeared a few times. This rearrangement joins TRBV5-6 to TRBJ2-6; D might be TRBD1 or TRBD2, each matching 5 bases. The germline V gene has CDR1 SGHDT and CDR2 YYEEEE. The CDR3 runs 19 residues. V shed 4 bases and J shed 0 bases, with 20 bases lying between them. The CDR3, as DNA: TGTGCCAGCAGCGAGGGGCGGAAAAGTTTCTCCTCTGGGGCCAACGTCCTGACTTTC. It codes for CASSEGRKSFSSGANVLTF. The variable domain in full, with the rest retrieved from reference TRBV5-6 and TRBJ2-6, is DAGVTQSPTHLIKTRGQQVTLRCSPKSGHDTVSWYQQALGQGPQFIFQYYEEEERQRGNFPDRFSGHQFPNYSSELNVNALLLGDSALYLCASSEGRKSFSSGANVLTFGAGSRLTVL.

This clonotype was seen more than once but under ten times. Without the conserved terminal phenylalanine or tryptophan, this CDR3 likely stems from a read error. The rearrangement links TRBV9 to TRBJ1-4; a weak D match, TRBD1 (6 bases). The V end was cut by 4 bases, the J end by 4 bases, with 17 bases between. This CDR3 comprises 16 residues. Per germline, CDR1 SGDLS and CDR2 YYNGEE. CDR3 in amino acids: CASSPRSGQSNEKLFL. CDR3 bases: TGTGCCAGCAGCCCTCGTAGCGGACAGAGTAATGAAAAACTGTTTCTT.